A single T cell receptor (beta chain) is shown here with its context. This entry is derived from a study of blood T cell repertoires in COVID-19. Study information: COVID-19 samples, acute and convalescent, were from the United States, Italy and Spain. Sample material is recorded as cDNA or gDNA derived from T cells, B-cell-depleted T cells, or PBMCs.

TCRdb's table, derived via immunoSEQ multiplex PCR, lists solely in-frame clones and lacks some. The sample has approximately 330,000 clones; roughly 87% are singletons. What was sequenced was peripheral blood. The receptor was isolated from a man aged 25 to 40 with COVID-19, enrolled during active disease.

The chain's CDR3 is CASKSPPTGKNEQFF. CDR3 sequence (DNA): TGTGCCAGCAAGTCCCCGCCGACAGGGAAGAATGAGCAGTTCTTC. This sequence joins TRBV27 and TRBJ2-1, with 7 bases that match TRBD1. The CDR3 loop spans 15 amino acids. Germline assignment: CDR1 MNHEY and CDR2 SMNVEV (reference sequence). The ends lost 7 bases at V and 7 bases at J; junction bases unmatched: 13.